This T cell receptor beta chain was profiled in a study of shared clonotypes between healthy human individuals. Overall study findings and caveats: Non-shared clonotypes had lower generation probabilities than clonotypes shared by all four sorted-subset donors. It was expected that sequencing depth would affect clonotype sharing among donors.

Sorted-subset replicate PCRs used 150 to 200 ng of genomic DNA. This amount corresponded to about 30,000 T cell genomes. The table came from immunoSEQ multiplex PCR; TCRdb's copy has only in-frame clones and leaves some out. The table includes millions of clones, just over 90% detected once. CDR1 is SGDLS, CDR2 YYNGEE, per germline. After removal of 4 bases from V and 2 bases from J, the junction contained 7 bases not matched to a gene. The CDR3 is 15 residues long. This clone was counted a single time. Its target is not known. Sequencing was performed on naive CD4+ T cells sorted from blood. The subset was: CD45RA+ positively selected. The chain uses TRBV9 and TRBJ2-3; 7 bases agree with TRBD1. The receptor was isolated from a man aged 18 to 29 in good health. The CDR3 reads CASSNSGGYTDTQYF. DNA for the CDR3: TGTGCCAGCAGCAACTCAGGGGGTTACACAGATACGCAGTATTTT.